This TCR beta chain was obtained from a study of CD8+CD57+ T cells in acquired aplastic anemia. Germline V gives CDR1 LNHDA, CDR2 SQIVND (reference sequence). The trim removed 7 bases at V and 6 bases at J, leaving 5 bases unmatched. The CDR3 sequence is 13 residues long. Both TCR beta VDJ combination and CDR3 sequence profiling were carried out. Genomic DNA was the template for this profiling. TCRdb passed the reads through MiXCR, listing each CDR3 protein once. The top ten hold more than 20% of the sample, which has some 42,000 distinct CDR3 sequences, around 67% seen once. Specimen: sorted CD4+, CD8+, or CD8+CD57+ T cells (not recorded which) from PBMCs. This clonotype was sampled from a human donor in good health, serving as a control. J is TRBJ1-1 and V is TRBV19, with TRBD1 matching 10 bases. This CDR3 reads CASTRDRGPEAFF. The CDR3 DNA sequence: TGTGCCAGTACAAGGGACAGGGGCCCTGAAGCTTTCTTT.